The 26 T cell receptor beta chains presented below share a single source sample, sequenced in a study of T cell repertoires in cytomegalovirus infection. MiXCR, applied by TCRdb to the reads, yields one record per CDR3 protein. The sample shows about 830,000 distinct CDR3 sequences, about 31% of them seen only once. These receptors have no known antigen. The material was cultured CD8+ T cells from PBMCs, obtained from culture after CMV antigen stimulation. The receptors shown here come from a human donor in good health (CMV status not recorded). Some clones in this sample may be carry-over from other donors' samples.

This clonotype was seen a handful of times. The V gene is TRBV7-9, the J gene TRBJ2-4; no firm D call. Deletions cut 5 bases from V and 2 bases from J, with 16 bases between. Germline CDR1 SEHNR, CDR2 FQNEAQ (reference sequence). The CDR3 totals 16 residues. CDR3 sequence: CASSPLLGITKNIQYF. CDR3 coding DNA: TGTGCCAGCAGCCCTTTATTAGGGATAACCAAAAACATTCAGTACTTC.

V usage is TRBV12-3 or TRBV12-4 and J usage is TRBJ2-7; a possible D gene is TRBD1 (6 bases). The V gene lost 4 bases and the J gene lost 2 bases, with 12 bases spanning the gap. This CDR3 has 14 residues. The CDR3 loop is CASSSGTTTYEQYF. Here the CDR3 DNA reads TGTGCCAGCAGTTCCGGGACAACTACCTACGAGCAGTACTTC.

V gene TRBV7-9 combines with J gene TRBJ1-1; D is uncertain. V lost 4 bases to trimming and J lost 3 bases, with 12 bases between them. This CDR3 has 14 amino acids. Germline V CDR1 and CDR2: SEHNR, FQNEAQ (reference sequence). CDR3 residues: CASSSRTVYTEAFF. Written as DNA, the CDR3 is TGTGCCAGCAGCTCCAGGACGGTATACACTGAAGCTTTCTTT.

As DNA, the CDR3 is TGCGCCAGCAGCCAAGATTTTCCGGGGGGGGAGACCCAGTACTTC. Translation: CASSQDFPGGETQYF. V gene TRBV4-3 combines with J gene TRBJ2-5; 8 positions agree with TRBD2. V lost 0 bases and J lost 5; bases outside the gene matches: 5. From germline, CDR1 is LGHNA and CDR2 YSLEER. The CDR3 contains 15 residues.

The table lists this clonotype with a few counts. The chain carries TRBV7-2 and TRBJ1-5; D is undetermined. The CDR3 spans 14 residues. V was cut by 1 base and J by 6 bases, with 10 bases left in between. Germline CDR1 is SGHTA and CDR2 is FQGNSA. The CDR3 DNA is TGTGCCAGCAGCTTAGGCGGGGTCAGTCAGCCCCAGCATTTT. The encoded protein is CASSLGGVSQPQHF.

A word on this clonotype: A junction boundary mismatches the germline segment, possibly from a read error. The CDR3 protein is CSTREDRGTEAFF. CDR3 coding DNA: TGCAGTACTAGAGAGGACCGTGGGACTGAAGCTTTCTTT. The chain couples TRBV20-1 to TRBJ1-1; D not certain. CDR3 length: 13 amino acids. Looked up from germline, CDR1 is DFQATT and CDR2 is SNEGSKA (reference sequence).

V gene TRBV3-1 combines with J gene TRBJ1-1; D ambiguous. CDR3 length equals 16 residues. From germline, CDR1 is LGHDT and CDR2 YNNKEL (reference sequence). With 0 bases removed from V and 1 base from J, the gap between germline ends came to 12 bases. This chain's CDR3 is CASSQDWRGGNTEAFF. The CDR3 bases are TGTGCCAGCAGCCAAGATTGGCGGGGAGGGAACACTGAAGCTTTCTTT.

This clonotype has only a few counts. The rearrangement joins TRBV12-3 or TRBV12-4 to TRBJ2-2; 9 bases map to TRBD1. The CDR3 is 17 residues long. J gave up 5 bases and V 2 bases, and 9 bases lay outside the gene matches. The CDR3 is CASSLTGQGLGTGELFF. CDR3 nucleotide sequence: TGTGCCAGCAGTTTAACCGGACAGGGGCTTGGGACCGGGGAGCTGTTTTTT.

This clonotype was counted a few times. The chain combines TRBV4-1 with TRBJ1-5; no clear D gene. This CDR3 contains 15 residues. Between the trimmed V and J ends, which lost 0 bases and 4 bases, there was a span of 10 bases. Per the germline V gene, CDR1 is MGHRA and CDR2 is YSYEKL. CDR3 loop: CASSQDLQLNQPQHF. Written as DNA, the CDR3 is TGCGCCAGCAGCCAAGATTTACAGTTGAATCAGCCCCAGCATTTT.

This clonotype has at least ten counts. The chain has TRBV7-2 and TRBJ2-5; TRBD2 matches 10 bases. After removal of 3 bases from V and 2 bases from J, the junction contained 9 bases not matched to a gene. The germline V gene encodes CDR1 SGHTA and CDR2 FQGNSA. CDR3 length: 17 residues. CDR3 nucleotide sequence: TGTGCCAGCAGCTTCCCTAGCGGGGGAGTTATTCAAGAGACCCAGTACTTC. As protein: CASSFPSGGVIQETQYF.

This clonotype was picked up a small number of times. The chain recombines TRBV7-9 with TRBJ1-1; perhaps TRBD1 as D (6 bases). Germline CDR1 reads SEHNR; CDR2 reads FQNEAQ (reference sequence). This CDR3 spans 16 amino acids. V dropped 5 bases and J dropped 0 bases, with 16 bases sitting between them. This CDR3 reads CASSRTEGWMNTEAFF. As DNA, the CDR3 is TGTGCCAGCAGCCGGACAGAGGGTTGGATGAACACTGAAGCTTTCTTT.

The V and J genes are TRBV7-9 and TRBJ2-5, with 15 bases identical to TRBD2. Trimming took 3 bases from V and 3 from J; bases not matched to a gene: 2. Germline V lookup: CDR1 SEHNR, CDR2 FQNEAQ (reference sequence). The CDR3 sequence is 16 residues long. CDR3 loop: CASSFWTSGGEETQYF. The CDR3 DNA reads TGTGCCAGCAGCTTCTGGACTAGCGGGGGGGAAGAGACCCAGTACTTC.

This clonotype was counted between two and nine times. The chain links TRBV19 to TRBJ1-1; no definite D call. The CDR3 sequence is 15 residues long. With 5 bases removed from V and 1 base from J, the gap between germline ends came to 14 bases. The germline V gene encodes CDR1 LNHDA and CDR2 SQIVND (reference sequence). The DNA for the CDR3 is TGTGCCAGTAGTCATATTAGAGACACGAACACTGAAGCTTTCTTT. Its protein is CASSHIRDTNTEAFF.

This clonotype was found many times. The gene calls are TRBV7-9 and TRBJ2-1, with TRBD1 matching over 9 bases. Per germline, CDR1 SEHNR and CDR2 FQNEAQ (reference sequence). This CDR3 has 15 amino acids. The trim removed 4 bases at V and 7 bases at J, leaving 8 bases unmatched. The CDR3 sequence is CASSSDRDRVNEQFF. The CDR3 coding sequence is TGTGCCAGCAGCTCGGACCGGGACAGGGTAAATGAGCAGTTCTTC.

This clonotype was picked up a small number of times. The chain is built from TRBV27 and TRBJ1-5; maybe TRBD1 (5 bases). Trimming cost V 5 bases and J 3 bases, with 14 bases left between them. Per the germline V gene, CDR1 is MNHEY and CDR2 is SMNVEV (reference sequence). The CDR3 length is 15 residues. The CDR3 protein is CASSRDRTYNQPQHF. The DNA for the CDR3 is TGTGCCAGCAGTCGTGACAGAACCTACAATCAGCCCCAGCATTTT.

The chain employs TRBV14 and TRBJ1-1; the D is unclear. Trimming removed 3 bases at V and 5 bases at J, with 13 bases between. This CDR3 is built from 14 residues. Germline lookup yields CDR1 SGHDN and CDR2 FVKESK. In DNA form, the CDR3 reads TGTGCCAGCAGCCACCGTGGGCAATATACTGAAGCTTTCTTT. This codes for CASSHRGQYTEAFF. Variable domain in full (rest from reference TRBV14 and TRBJ1-1): EAGVTQFPSHSVIEKGQTVTLRCDPISGHDNLYWYRRVMGKEIKFLLHFVKESKQDESGMPNNRFLAERTGGTYSTLKVQPAELEDSGVYFCASSHRGQYTEAFFGQGTRLTVV.

This clonotype was observed a few times. V is TRBV12-3 or TRBV12-4 and J is TRBJ2-3; 9 bases map to TRBD2. V was clipped by 6 bases and J by 2 bases; unmatched bases: 9. The CDR3 length is 16 residues. CDR3 sequence reads: CASRYLTSGHTDTQYF. As DNA, the CDR3 is TGTGCCAGCAGGTACCTGACTAGCGGACACACAGATACGCAGTATTTT.

Of note for this clonotype: It is unclear where the CDR3 begins or ends on the DNA, so no DNA is shown, and the CDR3 is as TCRdb lists it. The CDR3 loop reads CISVSEASCQGVNEQFF. J is TRBJ2-1 and V is TRBV7-5; whether TRBD1, the table's D call, matches the DNA was not checked. TRBV7-5 is classified as a pseudogene. The CDR3 has 17 residues if both end residues are counted.

Regarding this clonotype: A much larger clone differs from this one at a single base, so this may be a read error. This chain uses TRBV11-1 with TRBJ2-3; D is perhaps TRBD1 (6 bases). Germline V CDR1 and CDR2: SGHAT, FQDESV (reference sequence). The CDR3 has 15 amino acids. CDR3 in DNA: TGTACCAGCAGCTTCAGGGGATCTAACACAGATACGCAGTATTTT. It specifies CTSSFRGSNTDTQYF.

This clonotype was counted a few times. This chain connects TRBV24-1 to TRBJ2-2; TRBD1 matches 7 bases. V was pared by 4 bases and J by 7 bases, with 8 bases of the junction left unmatched. The CDR3 extends over 15 amino acids. The germline gives CDR1 KGHDR, CDR2 SFDVKD. The CDR3 sequence: CATSESQGNVGELFF. CDR3 nucleotides: TGTGCCACCAGTGAGTCACAGGGGAACGTCGGGGAGCTGTTTTTT.

The table lists this clonotype with many counts. The chain links TRBV19 to TRBJ2-5; 7 bases fit TRBD1. This CDR3 is built from 14 residues. The ends lost 6 bases at V and 2 bases at J; junction bases unmatched: 6. Germline loops: CDR1 LNHDA, CDR2 SQIVND (reference sequence). CDR3 loop: CASSTSGGQETQYF. CDR3 nucleotides: TGTGCCAGTAGCACGTCAGGGGGACAAGAGACCCAGTACTTC.

This clonotype was recorded a few times. The V gene is TRBV2, the J gene TRBJ2-3, with D tentatively TRBD2 (5 bases). The germline V gene encodes CDR1 SNHLY and CDR2 FYNNEI. The CDR3 consists of 12 residues. V was shortened by 11 bases and J by 0 bases, with 9 bases between the two germline ends. The CDR3 DNA reads TGTGCCGGAGGACCGAGCACAGATACGCAGTATTTT. Amino acids: CAGGPSTDTQYF.

The CDR3 DNA reads TGTGCCAGCAACCTAGACAGGGCCACTGAAGCTTTCTTT. Encoded protein: CASNLDRATEAFF. The gene calls are TRBV5-4 and TRBJ1-1; TRBD1 aligns across 7 bases. The germline CDR1 and CDR2 sequences are SGHNT and YYREEE (reference sequence). The CDR3 has 13 residues. J lost 4 bases, V lost 6 bases, and 6 bases had no gene match.

This chain uses TRBV4-1 with TRBJ1-1; no reliable D call. CDR1 and CDR2 (germline): MGHRA, YSYEKL. The CDR3 has 14 amino acids. V lost 0 bases and J lost 6, with 11 bases in between. CDR3 residues: CASSQEESGAEAFF. CDR3 nucleotide sequence: TGCGCCAGCAGCCAAGAGGAGAGCGGCGCTGAAGCTTTCTTT.

V usage is TRBV12-3 or TRBV12-4 and J usage is TRBJ1-1; the match to TRBD1 covers 7 bases. The CDR3 sequence is 13 residues long. V lost 7 bases, J lost 4 bases, and 6 bases stayed unmatched. The CDR3 DNA is TGTGCCAGCACCTACAGGGGTGGCACTGAAGCTTTCTTT. Protein: CASTYRGGTEAFF.

This sequence joins TRBV9 and TRBJ1-1, with D possibly being TRBD1 (5 bases). The CDR3 is 16 residues long. V was pared by 0 bases and J by 0 bases, with 12 bases between. Germline values: CDR1 SGDLS, CDR2 YYNGEE. The CDR3 spells CASSVDPRDLNTEAFF. The DNA for the CDR3 is TGTGCCAGCAGCGTAGATCCCCGGGACTTGAACACTGAAGCTTTCTTT. The full variable domain, rest sourced from reference TRBV9 and TRBJ1-1, is DSGVTQTPKHLITATGQRVTLRCSPRSGDLSVYWYQQSLDQGLQFLIQYYNGEERAKGNILERFSAQQFPDLHSELNLSSLELGDSALYFCASSVDPRDLNTEAFFGQGTRLTVV.